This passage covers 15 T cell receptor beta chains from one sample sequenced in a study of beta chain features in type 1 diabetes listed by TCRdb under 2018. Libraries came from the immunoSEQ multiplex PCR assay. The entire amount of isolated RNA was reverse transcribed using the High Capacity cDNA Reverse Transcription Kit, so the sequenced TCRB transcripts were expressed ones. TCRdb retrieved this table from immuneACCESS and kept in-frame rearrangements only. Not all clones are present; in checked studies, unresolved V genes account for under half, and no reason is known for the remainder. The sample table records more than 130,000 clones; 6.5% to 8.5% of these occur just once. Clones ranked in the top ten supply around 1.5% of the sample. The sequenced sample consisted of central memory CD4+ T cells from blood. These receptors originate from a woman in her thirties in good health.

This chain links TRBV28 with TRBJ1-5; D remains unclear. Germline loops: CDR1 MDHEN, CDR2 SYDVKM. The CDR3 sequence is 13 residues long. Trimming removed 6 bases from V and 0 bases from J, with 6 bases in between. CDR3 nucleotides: TGTGCCAGCAGGGGGAGTAGCAATCAGCCCCAGCATTTT. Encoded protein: CASRGSSNQPQHF. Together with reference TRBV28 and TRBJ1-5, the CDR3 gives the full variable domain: DVKVTQSSRYLVKRTGEKVFLECVQDMDHENMFWYRQDPGLGLRLIYFSYDVKMKEKGDIPEGYSVSREKKERFSLILESASTNQTSMYLCASRGSSNQPQHFGDGTRLSIL.

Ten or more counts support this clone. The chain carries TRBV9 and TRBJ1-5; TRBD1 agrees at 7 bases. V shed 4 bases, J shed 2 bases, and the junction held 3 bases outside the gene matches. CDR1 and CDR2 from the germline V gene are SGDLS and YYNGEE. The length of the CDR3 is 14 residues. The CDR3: CASSKDRGNQPQHF. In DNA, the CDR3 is TGTGCCAGCAGCAAAGACAGGGGCAATCAGCCCCAGCATTTT.

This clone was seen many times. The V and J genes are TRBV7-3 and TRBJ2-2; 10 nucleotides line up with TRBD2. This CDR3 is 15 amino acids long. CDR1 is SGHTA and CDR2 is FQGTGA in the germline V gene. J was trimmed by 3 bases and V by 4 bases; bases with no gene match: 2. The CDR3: CASSSSGSYTGELFF. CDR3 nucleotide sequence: TGTGCCAGCAGCTCTAGCGGGAGCTACACCGGGGAGCTGTTTTTT.

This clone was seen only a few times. In DNA, the CDR3 is TGTGCCAGCAGCCCCGGGACAGGGGGTGAAAAACTGTTTTTT. This sequence encodes CASSPGTGGEKLFF. This chain uses TRBV4-2 with TRBJ1-4; the match to TRBD1 covers 11 bases. This CDR3 is built from 14 residues. Germline lookup yields CDR1 LGHNA and CDR2 YNFKEQ. J gave up 7 bases and V 4 bases, and 2 bases lay outside the gene matches.

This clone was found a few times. CDR3 nucleotide sequence: TGTGCCAGCAGCTACGGGGGACTTAAAGAGACCCAGTACTTC. Protein sequence: CASSYGGLKETQYF. The V gene is TRBV7-2, the J gene TRBJ2-5; a possible D gene is TRBD2 (6 bases). V shed 4 bases and J shed 3 bases, with 12 bases lying between them. CDR1 is SGHTA, CDR2 FQGNSA, per germline. CDR3 size: 14 residues. Filled out from reference TRBV7-2 and TRBJ2-5, the complete variable domain reads GAGVSQSPSNKVTEKGKDVELRCDPISGHTALYWYRQSLGQGLEFLIYFQGNSAPDKSGLPSDRFSAERTGGSVSTLTIQRTQQEDSAVYLCASSYGGLKETQYFGPGTRLLVL.

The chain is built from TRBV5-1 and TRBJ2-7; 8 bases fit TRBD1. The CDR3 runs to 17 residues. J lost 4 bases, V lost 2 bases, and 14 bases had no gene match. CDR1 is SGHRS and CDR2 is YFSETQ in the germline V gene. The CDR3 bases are TGCGCCAGCAGCTTAACCGGGACAGGATCCATATTTTACGAGCAGTACTTC. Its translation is CASSLTGTGSIFYEQYF.

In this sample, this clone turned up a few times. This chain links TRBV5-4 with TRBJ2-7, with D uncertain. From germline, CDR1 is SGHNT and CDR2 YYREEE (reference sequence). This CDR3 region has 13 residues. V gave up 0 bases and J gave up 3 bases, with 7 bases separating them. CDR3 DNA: TGTGCCAGCAGCTTGGCCAACAGCTACGAGCAGTACTTC. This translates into CASSLANSYEQYF.

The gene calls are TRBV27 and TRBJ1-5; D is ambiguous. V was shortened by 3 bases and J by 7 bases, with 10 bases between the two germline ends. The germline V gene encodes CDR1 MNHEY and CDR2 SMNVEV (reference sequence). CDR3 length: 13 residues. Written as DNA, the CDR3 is TGTGCCAGCAGTTTGCGCGGGCAGCAGCCCCAGCATTTT. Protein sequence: CASSLRGQQPQHF.

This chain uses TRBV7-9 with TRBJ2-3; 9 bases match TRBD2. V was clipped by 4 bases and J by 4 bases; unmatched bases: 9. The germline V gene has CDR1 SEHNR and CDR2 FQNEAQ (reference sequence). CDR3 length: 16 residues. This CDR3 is CASSSALAGGADTQYF. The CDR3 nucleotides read TGTGCCAGCAGCTCCGCATTGGCGGGAGGGGCAGATACGCAGTATTTT.

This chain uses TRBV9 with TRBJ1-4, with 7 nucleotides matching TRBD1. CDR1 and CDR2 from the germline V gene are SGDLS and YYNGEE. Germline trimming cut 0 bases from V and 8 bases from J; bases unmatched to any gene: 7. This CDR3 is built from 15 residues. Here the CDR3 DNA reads TGTGCCAGCAGCGTAGCGGACAGGTCTGGAGAAAAACTGTTTTTT. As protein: CASSVADRSGEKLFF.

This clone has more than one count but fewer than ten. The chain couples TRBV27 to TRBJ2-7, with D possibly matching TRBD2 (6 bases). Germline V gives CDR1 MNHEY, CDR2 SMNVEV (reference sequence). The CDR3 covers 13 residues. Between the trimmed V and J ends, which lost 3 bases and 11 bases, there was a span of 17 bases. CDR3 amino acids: CASSFSLSGVKYF. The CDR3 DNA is TGTGCCAGCAGTTTCTCCCTTTCGGGGGTAAAGTACTTC.

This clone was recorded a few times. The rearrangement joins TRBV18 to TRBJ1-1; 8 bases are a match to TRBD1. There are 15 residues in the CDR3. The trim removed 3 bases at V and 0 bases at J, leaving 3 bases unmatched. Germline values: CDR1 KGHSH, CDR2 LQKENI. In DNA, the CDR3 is TGTGCCAGCTCACCGACGGACAGGGTGAACACTGAAGCTTTCTTT. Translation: CASSPTDRVNTEAFF.

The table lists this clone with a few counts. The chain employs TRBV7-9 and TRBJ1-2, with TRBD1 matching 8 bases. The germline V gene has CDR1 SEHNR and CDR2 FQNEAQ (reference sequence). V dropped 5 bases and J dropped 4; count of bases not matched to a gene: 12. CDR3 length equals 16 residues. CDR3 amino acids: CASSLRAGGSLYGYTF. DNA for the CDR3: TGTGCCAGCAGCCTTAGGGCAGGGGGCAGTCTCTATGGCTACACCTTC.

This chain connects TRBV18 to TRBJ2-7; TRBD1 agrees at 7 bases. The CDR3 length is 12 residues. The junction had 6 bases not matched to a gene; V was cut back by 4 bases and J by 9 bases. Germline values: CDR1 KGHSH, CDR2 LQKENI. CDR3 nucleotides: TGTGCCAGCTCACTTGACAGGGTGGCGCAGTACTTC. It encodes CASSLDRVAQYF.

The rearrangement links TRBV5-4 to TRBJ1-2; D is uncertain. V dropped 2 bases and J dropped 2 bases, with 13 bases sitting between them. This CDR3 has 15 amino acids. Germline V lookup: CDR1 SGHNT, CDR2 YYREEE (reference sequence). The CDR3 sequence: CASSLGAANNYGYTF. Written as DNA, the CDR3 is TGTGCCAGCAGCTTAGGAGCGGCAAACAACTATGGCTACACCTTC.